The text below deals with one T cell receptor (beta chain). This specimen belongs to a study of cytomegalovirus exposure and HLA in healthy donors. CDR3 size: 17 residues. Germline CDR1 is SNHLY and CDR2 is FYNNEI. V trimming: 4 bases; J trimming: 6 bases; junction bases outside the gene matches: 9. A multiplex PCR was run with 60 Vbeta primers and 13 Jbeta primers. The repertoire was sequenced with immunoSEQ multiplex PCR; TCRdb's copy has only in-frame clones and lacks some. This table holds fewer than 250,000 clones, 82% found once. The sample was PBMCs. This TCR came from a man aged 40-49 years in good health and CMV-seropositive. The rearrangement links TRBV2 to TRBJ2-1, with 13 bases aligning to TRBD2. In DNA, the CDR3 is TGTGCCAGCAGTGTGAGGGTGAGACTAGCGGGAGGCAATGAGCAGTTCTTC. Protein sequence: CASSVRVRLAGGNEQFF.